The clone carrying this TCR beta chain was counted a single time. Profiling relied on immunoSEQ multiplex PCR, and the TCRdb table lists in-frame clones only, not all of them. This sample has a few hundred thousand clones, with around nine tenths found just once. The record originates from a study of control samples from healthy donors and cancer patients. Trimming took 5 bases from V and 4 from J; bases not matched to a gene: 12. The CDR3 is 17 residues long. The germline V gene encodes CDR1 SGHAT and CDR2 FQNNGV. The rearrangement links TRBV11-2 to TRBJ2-5; 11 nucleotides align to TRBD2. Material: PBMCs. The sequence came from a man between 40 and 49 years old with head and neck cancer. DNA of the CDR3: TGTGCCAGCAGCCCCCGCCTAGCGGGAGGAGTAGGAGAGACCCAGTACTTC. Its protein is CASSPRLAGGVGETQYF.